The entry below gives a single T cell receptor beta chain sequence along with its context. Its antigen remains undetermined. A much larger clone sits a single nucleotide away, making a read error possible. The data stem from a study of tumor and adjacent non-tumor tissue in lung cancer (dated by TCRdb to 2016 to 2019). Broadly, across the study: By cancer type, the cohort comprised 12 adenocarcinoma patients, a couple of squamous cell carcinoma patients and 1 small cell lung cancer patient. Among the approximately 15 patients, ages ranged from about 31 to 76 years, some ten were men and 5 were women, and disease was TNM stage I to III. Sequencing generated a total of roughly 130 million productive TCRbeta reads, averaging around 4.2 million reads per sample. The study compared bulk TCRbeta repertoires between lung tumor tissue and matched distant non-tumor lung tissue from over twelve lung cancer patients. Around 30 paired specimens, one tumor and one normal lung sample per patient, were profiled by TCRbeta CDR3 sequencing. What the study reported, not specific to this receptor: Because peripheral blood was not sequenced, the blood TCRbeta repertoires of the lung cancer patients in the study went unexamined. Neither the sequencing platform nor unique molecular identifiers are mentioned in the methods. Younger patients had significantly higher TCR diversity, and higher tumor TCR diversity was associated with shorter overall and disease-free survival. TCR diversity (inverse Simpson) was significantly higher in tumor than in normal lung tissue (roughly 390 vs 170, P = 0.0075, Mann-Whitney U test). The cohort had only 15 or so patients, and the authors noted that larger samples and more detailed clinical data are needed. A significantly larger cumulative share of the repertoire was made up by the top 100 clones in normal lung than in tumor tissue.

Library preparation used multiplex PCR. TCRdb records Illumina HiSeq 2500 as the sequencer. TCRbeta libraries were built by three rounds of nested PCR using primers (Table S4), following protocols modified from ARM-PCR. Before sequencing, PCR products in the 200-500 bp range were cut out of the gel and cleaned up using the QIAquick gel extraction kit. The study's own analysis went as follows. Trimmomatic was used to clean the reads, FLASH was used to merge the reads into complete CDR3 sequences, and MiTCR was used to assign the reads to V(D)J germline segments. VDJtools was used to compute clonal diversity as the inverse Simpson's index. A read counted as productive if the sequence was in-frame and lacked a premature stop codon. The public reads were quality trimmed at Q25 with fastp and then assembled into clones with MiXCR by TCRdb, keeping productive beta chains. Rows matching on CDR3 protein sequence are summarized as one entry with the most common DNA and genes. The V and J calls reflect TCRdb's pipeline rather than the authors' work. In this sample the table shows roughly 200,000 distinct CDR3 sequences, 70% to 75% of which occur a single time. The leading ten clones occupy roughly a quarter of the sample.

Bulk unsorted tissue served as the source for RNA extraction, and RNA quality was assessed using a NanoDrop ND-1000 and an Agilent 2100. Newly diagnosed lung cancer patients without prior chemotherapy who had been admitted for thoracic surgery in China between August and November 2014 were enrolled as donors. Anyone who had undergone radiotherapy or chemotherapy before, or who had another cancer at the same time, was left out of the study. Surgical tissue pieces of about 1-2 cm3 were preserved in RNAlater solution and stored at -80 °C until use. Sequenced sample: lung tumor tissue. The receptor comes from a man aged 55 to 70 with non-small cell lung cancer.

The CDR3 protein is CSASGLTYEQCF. The DNA is TGCAGTGCTAGCGGGCTTACTTACGAGCAGTGCTTC. The chain is assembled from TRBV20-1 and TRBJ2-7, with the identity of the D gene unclear. The CDR3 numbers 12 residues from cysteine through phenylalanine. This entry keeps only the CDR3 DNA: 36 bases, framed from base 1. From the germline V gene (reference sequence), CDR1 is DFQATT and CDR2 is SNEGSKA.